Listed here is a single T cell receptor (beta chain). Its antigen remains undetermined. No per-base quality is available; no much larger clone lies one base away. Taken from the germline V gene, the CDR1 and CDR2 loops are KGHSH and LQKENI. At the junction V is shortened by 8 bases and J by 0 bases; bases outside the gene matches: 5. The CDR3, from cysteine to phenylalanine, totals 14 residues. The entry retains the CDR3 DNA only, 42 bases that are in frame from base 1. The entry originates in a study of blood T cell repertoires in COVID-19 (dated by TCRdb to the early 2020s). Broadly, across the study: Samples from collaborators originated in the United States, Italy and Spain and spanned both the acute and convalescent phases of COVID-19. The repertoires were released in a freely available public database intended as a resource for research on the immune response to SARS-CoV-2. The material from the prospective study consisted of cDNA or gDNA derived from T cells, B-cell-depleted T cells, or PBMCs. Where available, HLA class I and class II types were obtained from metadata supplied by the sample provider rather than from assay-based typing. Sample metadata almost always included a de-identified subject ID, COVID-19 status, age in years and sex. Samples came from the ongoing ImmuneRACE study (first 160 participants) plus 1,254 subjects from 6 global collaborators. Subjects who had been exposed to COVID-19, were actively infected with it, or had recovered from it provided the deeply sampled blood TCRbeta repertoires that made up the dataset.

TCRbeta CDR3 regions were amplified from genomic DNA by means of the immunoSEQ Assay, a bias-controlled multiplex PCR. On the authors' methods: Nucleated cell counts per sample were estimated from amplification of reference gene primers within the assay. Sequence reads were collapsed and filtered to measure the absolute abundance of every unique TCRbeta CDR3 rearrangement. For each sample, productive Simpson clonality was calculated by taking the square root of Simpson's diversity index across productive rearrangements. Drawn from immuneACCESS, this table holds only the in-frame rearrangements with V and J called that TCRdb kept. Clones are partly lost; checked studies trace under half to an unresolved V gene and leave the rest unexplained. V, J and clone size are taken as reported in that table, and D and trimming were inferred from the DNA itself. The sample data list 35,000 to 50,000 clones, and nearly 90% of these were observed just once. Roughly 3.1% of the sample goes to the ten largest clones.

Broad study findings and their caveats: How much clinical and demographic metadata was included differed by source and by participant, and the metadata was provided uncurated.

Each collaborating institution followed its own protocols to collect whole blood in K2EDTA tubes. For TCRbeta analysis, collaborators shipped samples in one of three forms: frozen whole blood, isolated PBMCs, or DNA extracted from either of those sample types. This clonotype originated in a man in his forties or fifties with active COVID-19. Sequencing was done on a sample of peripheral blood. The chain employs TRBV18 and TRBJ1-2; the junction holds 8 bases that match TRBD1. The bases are TGTGCCAGCCCCGGGGACAGGACTAACTATGGCTACACCTTC. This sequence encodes CASPGDRTNYGYTF.